Below are 7 T cell receptor beta chains sequenced from a single sample in a study of neurological immune-mediated disorders. Time point here: technical triplicate 1. MiXCR was run by TCRdb on the 5' RACE reads, yielding one entry per CDR3 protein. The repertoire holds more than 20,000 distinct CDR3 sequences, about 12% seen once, with 4.5% to 5.5% in the top ten. The sample comprised CD4+ T cells from blood. The receptors come from a female donor with HTLV-1-associated myelopathy (HAM/TSP).

The gene calls are TRBV20-1 and TRBJ2-2, with TRBD1 identical over 9 bases. Losses at the gene ends were 3 bases for V and 3 bases for J; bases not matched to a gene: 5. The CDR3 spans 15 residues. CDR1 is DFQATT, CDR2 SNEGSKA, per germline (reference sequence). CDR3 loop: CSARTGQGDTGELFF. The CDR3 nucleotides are TGCAGTGCTAGGACGGGACAGGGAGACACCGGGGAGCTGTTTTTT.

The chain carries TRBV9 and TRBJ2-5, with 7 positions matching TRBD1. J gave up 4 bases and V 3 bases, and 9 bases lay outside the gene matches. The CDR3 length is 15 residues. From germline, CDR1 is SGDLS and CDR2 YYNGEE. CDR3 protein: CASSDRTGLGETQYF. CDR3 DNA sequence: TGTGCCAGCAGCGACCGGACAGGTTTAGGAGAGACCCAGTACTTC.

This clonotype appeared many times. The chain links TRBV20-1 to TRBJ2-1, with 7 positions matching TRBD2. This CDR3 is 12 amino acids long. The junction had 3 bases not matched to a gene; V was cut back by 5 bases and J by 5 bases. Germline assignment: CDR1 DFQATT and CDR2 SNEGSKA (reference sequence). The DNA for the CDR3 is TGCAGTGCTGAGCGGGAAAACAATGAGCAGTTCTTC. Amino acid sequence: CSAERENNEQFF.

This clonotype was seen at least ten times. This chain links TRBV3-1 with TRBJ2-1; the match to TRBD2 covers 9 bases. Germline loops: CDR1 LGHDT, CDR2 YNNKEL (reference sequence). V was clipped by 4 bases and J by 2 bases; unmatched bases: 0. The CDR3 runs to 14 residues. The CDR3 DNA reads as TGTGCCAGCAGCCGGACTAGCGCCTACAATGAGCAGTTCTTC. Amino acids: CASSRTSAYNEQFF.

In this sample, this clonotype turned up many times. CDR3 region: CASSLSGGDTDTQYF. As DNA, the CDR3 is TGCGCCAGCAGCTTGTCTGGCGGAGATACAGATACGCAGTATTTT. This chain links TRBV5-1 with TRBJ2-3; D is undetermined. V was clipped by 1 base and J by 3 bases, with 12 bases between them. The germline gives CDR1 SGHRS, CDR2 YFSETQ. The CDR3 covers 15 residues.

This clonotype showed up many times. The rearrangement links TRBV29-1 to TRBJ2-7, with 10 bases lining up with TRBD2. This CDR3 contains 13 residues. Germline V gene data show CDR1 as SQVTM and CDR2 as ANQGSEA. V lost 5 bases to trimming and J lost 3 bases; unmatched junction nucleotides: 4. The chain's CDR3 is CSVLAGALYEQYF. The CDR3 coding sequence is TGCAGCGTTCTAGCGGGGGCCCTCTACGAGCAGTACTTC.

The table lists this clonotype with many counts. The CDR3 nucleotides are TGCAGTGCTCCTTCCTTAACTGGGAACAATGAGCAGTTCTTC. Amino acid sequence: CSAPSLTGNNEQFF. The chain is built from TRBV20-1 and TRBJ2-1; D unclear. Looked up from germline, CDR1 is DFQATT and CDR2 is SNEGSKA (reference sequence). V lost 5 bases and J lost 5, with 16 bases in between. The CDR3 runs to 14 residues.